This TCR beta chain derives from a study of control samples from healthy donors and cancer patients. Generated by immunoSEQ multiplex PCR, the TCRdb table keeps only in-frame clones and is missing some. The profile shows 90,000 to 95,000 clones, about 85% of them singletons. Trimming stripped 3 bases from V and 5 bases from J, with 9 bases between. This CDR3 is built from 14 residues. Germline CDR1 SGDLS, CDR2 YYNGEE. The sequence was obtained from a man younger than 40 in good health. The source material was blood. J is TRBJ1-6 and V is TRBV9; tentative D call: TRBD1 (6 bases). CDR3 residues: CASSGRTDNSPLHF. CDR3 coding DNA: TGTGCCAGCAGCGGAAGGACAGATAATTCACCCCTCCACTTT.